This T cell receptor beta chain emerged from a study of response to subunit inactivated influenza vaccine. This clonotype appeared a few times. TCRdb called the RT-PCR reads again in MiXCR, with one record for every CDR3 protein. The sample carries a few hundred thousand distinct CDR3 sequences, approximately 10% recorded once. Germline loops: CDR1 LGHDT, CDR2 YNNKEL (reference sequence). The trim removed 5 bases at V and 9 bases at J, leaving 9 bases unmatched. The CDR3 contains 14 residues. These sequences were also reported in another study, on T cells expressing NK-cell markers. Per that study: Beta-chain TCR cDNA was generated via 5'RACE template switching with UMIs. It remained uncertain whether the expanded NKG2C+ T cell clones were specific for HCMV antigens.

The chain employs TRBV3-1 and TRBJ2-1, with 8 bases aligning to TRBD1. The material sequenced was PBMCs from blood, taken on the day of vaccination. The receptor was derived from a man in his fifties who received an inactivated influenza vaccine. The CDR3 sequence: CASSNPGQVSEQFF. DNA of the CDR3: TGTGCCAGCAGCAACCCGGGACAGGTCAGTGAGCAGTTCTTC.